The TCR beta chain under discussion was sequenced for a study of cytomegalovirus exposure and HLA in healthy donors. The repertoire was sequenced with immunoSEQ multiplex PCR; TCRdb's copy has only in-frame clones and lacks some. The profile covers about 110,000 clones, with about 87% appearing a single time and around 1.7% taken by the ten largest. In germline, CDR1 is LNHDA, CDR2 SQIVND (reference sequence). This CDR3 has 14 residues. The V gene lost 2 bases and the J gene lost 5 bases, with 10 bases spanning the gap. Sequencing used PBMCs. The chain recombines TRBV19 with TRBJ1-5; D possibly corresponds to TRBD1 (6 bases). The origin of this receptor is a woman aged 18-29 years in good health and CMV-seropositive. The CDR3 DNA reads TGTGCCAGTAGTATAACAGGGTTTGATCAGCCCCAGCATTTT. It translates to CASSITGFDQPQHF.